Here is one TCR beta chain with its context. The entry originates in a study of cytomegalovirus exposure and HLA in healthy donors. This CDR3 contains 21 residues. Germline CDR1 SGHRS, CDR2 YFSETQ. V lost 1 base and J 8 bases, leaving 34 bases between the germline ends. PCR used 60 Vbeta primers and 13 Jbeta primers. Profiled with immunoSEQ multiplex PCR; TCRdb holds only in-frame clones, not every one. The top ten clones hold less than 2.5% of a sample with about 180,000 clones, approximately 73% of them seen once. This sequence joins TRBV5-1 and TRBJ2-1; possibly TRBD2 for D (5 bases). This TCR came from a woman younger than 45 in good health and CMV-seropositive. The specimen was PBMCs. The DNA of the CDR3 is TGCGCCAGCAGCTTGTCATTCGGGAATGTTTTTCGATCAAACAATAGGGATGAGCAGTTCTTC. Amino acid sequence: CASSLSFGNVFRSNNRDEQFF.